This TCR beta chain was recovered during a study of tumor and adjacent non-tumor tissue in lung cancer. Study in general: Patients comprised over 9 adenocarcinoma, a couple of squamous cell carcinoma and 1 small cell lung cancer.

No cell sorting was done before RNA was extracted from the tissue. Whole-study results and caveats: Tumor repertoires had a smaller top 100 clone share than normal lung.

This clonotype was recorded a few times. Its antigen is unknown. The library came from three nested PCR rounds adapted from ARM-PCR protocols. TCRdb itself ran the multiplex PCR reads through MiXCR, one entry per CDR3 protein. The sample gives roughly 220,000 distinct CDR3 sequences, about two thirds of which show up once; around 25% is in the top ten. This CDR3 is 17 amino acids long. The germline V and J ends were trimmed by 6 bases and 8 bases, with 23 bases remaining between them. Germline CDR1 reads MDHEN; CDR2 reads SYDVKM. The clonotype was recovered from a man aged 60-69 years with non-small cell lung cancer. The chain is built from TRBV28 and TRBJ1-6; D is unclear. The sequencing input was lung tumor tissue. In DNA, the CDR3 is TGTGCCAGCAGCACCTCGGGAGGAATAGGGTCCGATTCACCCCTCCACTTT. Translating gives CASSTSGGIGSDSPLHF.